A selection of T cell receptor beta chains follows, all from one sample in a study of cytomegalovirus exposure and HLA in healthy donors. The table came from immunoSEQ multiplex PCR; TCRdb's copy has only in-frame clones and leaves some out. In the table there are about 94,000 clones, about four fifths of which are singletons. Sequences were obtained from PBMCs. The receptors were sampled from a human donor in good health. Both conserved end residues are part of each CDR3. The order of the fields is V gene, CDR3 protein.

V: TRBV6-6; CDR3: CASSAPVGRGLNEQFF
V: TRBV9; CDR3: CASSARGATGSYNEQFF
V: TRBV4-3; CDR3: CASSQGIAEYNEQFF
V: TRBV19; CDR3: CASSPLSGSSYEQYF
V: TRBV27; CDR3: CASSPSGGVYEQYF
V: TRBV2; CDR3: CASEPRQGGYGYTF
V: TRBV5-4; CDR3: CASSSIYRGRSNEQFF
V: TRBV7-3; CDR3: CASSPGQGEQYF
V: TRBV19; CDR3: CASRRGTDTEAFF
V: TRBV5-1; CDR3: CASSLAGLAGYNEQFF
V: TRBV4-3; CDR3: CASSQGGTVPNSPLHF
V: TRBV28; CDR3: CASSVGQGAASYNEQFF
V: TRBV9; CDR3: CASSVSSVPGATEAFF
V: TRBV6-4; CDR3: CASSEAVSGHTDTQYF
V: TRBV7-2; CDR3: CASSLRRSSGGADTQYF
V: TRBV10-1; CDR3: CASSTGGAGGETQYF
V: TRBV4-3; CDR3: CASSLQPVSTNEQFF
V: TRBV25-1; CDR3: CASSSPTGLSGANVLTF
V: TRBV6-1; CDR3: CASSRTDNSYEQYF
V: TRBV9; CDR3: CASSAGQGRNTEAFF
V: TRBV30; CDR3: CAWTVGQVGYNEQFF
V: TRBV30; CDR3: CACNIWTGGDEQYF
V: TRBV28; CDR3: CASSLFPGPQHF
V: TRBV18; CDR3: CASSPLVEYEQYF
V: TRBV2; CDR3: CASSEGGLKASTQYF
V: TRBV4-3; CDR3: CASSQEKTGYAGELFF
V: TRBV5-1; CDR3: CASSNGQGWNEQFF
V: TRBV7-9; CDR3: CASSLDPGGRSEQYF
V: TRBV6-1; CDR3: CASRTGPNEQFF
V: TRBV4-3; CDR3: CASSWGQGGSGANVLTF
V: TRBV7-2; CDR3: CASSFGLAGKETQYF
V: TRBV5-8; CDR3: CASSLSGQVQETQYF
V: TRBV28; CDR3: CASSQFHGTSGGPRQFF
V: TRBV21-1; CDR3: CASSLGQPIGEVETLAQYF
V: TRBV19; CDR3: CASSIAGSVKNIQYF
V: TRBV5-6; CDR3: CASSLVSRFNEQFF
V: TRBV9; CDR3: CASSAKDTFPETQYF
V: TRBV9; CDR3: CASSATGTGVGNTIYF
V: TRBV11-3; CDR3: CASSLGQGRTDTQYF
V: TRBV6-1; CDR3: CASSKNRGRGETQYF
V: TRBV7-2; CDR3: CASSLVLNYGYTF
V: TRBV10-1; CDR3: CASSERPDRGARMSYNSPLHF
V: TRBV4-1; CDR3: CASSQDTGGHGAEAFF
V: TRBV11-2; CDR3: CASSPELAGGPKGEQYF
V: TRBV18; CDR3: CASRYRGENTEAFF